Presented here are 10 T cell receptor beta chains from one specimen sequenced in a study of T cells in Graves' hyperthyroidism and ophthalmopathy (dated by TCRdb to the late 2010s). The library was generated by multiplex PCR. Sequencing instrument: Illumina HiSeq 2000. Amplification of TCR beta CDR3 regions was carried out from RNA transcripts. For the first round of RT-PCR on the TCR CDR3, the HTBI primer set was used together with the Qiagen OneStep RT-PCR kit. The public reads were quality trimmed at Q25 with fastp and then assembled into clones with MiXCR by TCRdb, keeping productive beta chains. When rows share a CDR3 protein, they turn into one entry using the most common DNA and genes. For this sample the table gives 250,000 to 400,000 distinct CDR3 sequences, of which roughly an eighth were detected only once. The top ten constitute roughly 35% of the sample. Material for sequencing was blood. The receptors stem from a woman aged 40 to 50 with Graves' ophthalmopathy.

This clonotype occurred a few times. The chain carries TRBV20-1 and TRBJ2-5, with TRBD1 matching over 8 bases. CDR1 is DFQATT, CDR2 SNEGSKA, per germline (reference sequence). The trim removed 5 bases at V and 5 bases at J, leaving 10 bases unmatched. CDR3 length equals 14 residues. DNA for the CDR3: TGCAGTGCTCTTCCCCGGGACAGGAGGGAGACCCAGTACTTC. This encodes CSALPRDRRETQYF.

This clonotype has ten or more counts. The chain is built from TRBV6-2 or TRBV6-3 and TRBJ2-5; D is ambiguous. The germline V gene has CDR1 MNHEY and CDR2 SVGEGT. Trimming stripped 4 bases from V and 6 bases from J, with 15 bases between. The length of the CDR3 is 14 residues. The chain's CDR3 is CASSLNPAGKTQYF. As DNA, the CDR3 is TGTGCCAGCAGTTTGAATCCAGCTGGGAAGACCCAGTACTTC.

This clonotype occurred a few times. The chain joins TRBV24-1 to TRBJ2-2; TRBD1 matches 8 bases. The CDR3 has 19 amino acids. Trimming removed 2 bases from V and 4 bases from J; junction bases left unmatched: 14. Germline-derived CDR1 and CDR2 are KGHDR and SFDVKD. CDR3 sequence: CATSDSGTGIHYFTGELFF. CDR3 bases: TGTGCCACCAGTGATTCCGGGACAGGCATCCACTATTTCACCGGGGAGCTGTTTTTT.

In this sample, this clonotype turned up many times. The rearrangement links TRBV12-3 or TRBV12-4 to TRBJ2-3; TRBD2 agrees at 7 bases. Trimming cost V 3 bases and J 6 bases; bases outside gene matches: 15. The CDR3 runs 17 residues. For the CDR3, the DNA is TGTGCCAGCAGTTTCTCCGGGGGGACCGTGGTGTCCGATACGCAGTATTTT. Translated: CASSFSGGTVVSDTQYF.

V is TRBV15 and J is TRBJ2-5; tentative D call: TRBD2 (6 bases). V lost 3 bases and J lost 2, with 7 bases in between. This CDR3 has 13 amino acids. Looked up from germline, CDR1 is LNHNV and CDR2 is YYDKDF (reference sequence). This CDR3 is CATSSGGQETQYF. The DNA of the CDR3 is TGTGCCACCAGCAGCGGGGGACAAGAGACCCAGTACTTC. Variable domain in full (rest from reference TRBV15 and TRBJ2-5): DAMVIQNPRYQVTQFGKPVTLSCSQTLNHNVMYWYQQKSSQAPKLLFHYYDKDFNNEADTPDNFQSRRPNTSFCFLDIRSPGLGDTAMYLCATSSGGQETQYFGPGTRLLVL.

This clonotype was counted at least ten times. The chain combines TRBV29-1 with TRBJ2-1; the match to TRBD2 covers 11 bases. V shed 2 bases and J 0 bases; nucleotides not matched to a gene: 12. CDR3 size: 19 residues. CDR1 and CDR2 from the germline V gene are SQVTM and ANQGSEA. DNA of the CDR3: TGCAGCGTTGAATGGGCTAGCGGGGGGCCCCTTAGCTCCTACAATGAGCAGTTCTTC. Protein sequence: CSVEWASGGPLSSYNEQFF.

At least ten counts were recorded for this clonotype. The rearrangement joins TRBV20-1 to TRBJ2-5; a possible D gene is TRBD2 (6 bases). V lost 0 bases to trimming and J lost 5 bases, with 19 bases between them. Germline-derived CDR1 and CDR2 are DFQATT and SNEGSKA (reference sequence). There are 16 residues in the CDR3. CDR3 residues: CSARDPLARSVETQYF. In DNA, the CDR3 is TGCAGTGCTAGAGATCCCCTAGCGAGATCGGTGGAGACCCAGTACTTC.

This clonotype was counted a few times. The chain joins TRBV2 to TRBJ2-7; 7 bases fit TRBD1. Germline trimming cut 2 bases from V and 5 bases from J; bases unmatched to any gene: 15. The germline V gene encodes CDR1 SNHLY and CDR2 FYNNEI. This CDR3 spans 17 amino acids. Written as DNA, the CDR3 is TGTGCCAGCAGTGAAATAAGCCCCAGGGGGATTACTGACGAGCAGTACTTC. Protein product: CASSEISPRGITDEQYF.

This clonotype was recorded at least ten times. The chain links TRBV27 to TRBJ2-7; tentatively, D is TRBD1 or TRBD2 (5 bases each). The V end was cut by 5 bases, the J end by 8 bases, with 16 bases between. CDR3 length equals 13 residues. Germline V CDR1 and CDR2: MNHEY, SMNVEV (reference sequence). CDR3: CASSGPGRTKQYF. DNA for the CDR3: TGTGCCAGCAGTGGCCCGGGACGGACAAAGCAGTACTTC.

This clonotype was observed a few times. The CDR3 coding sequence is TGTGCCACCAGCAGCTACAGGGGGATCAGCGAAGCTTTCTTT. Its protein product is CATSSYRGISEAFF. The V call is TRBV15, the J call TRBJ1-1, with 8 bases aligning to TRBD1. CDR1 LNHNV and CDR2 YYDKDF come from the germline V gene (reference sequence). J was trimmed by 8 bases and V by 3 bases; bases with no gene match: 8. The CDR3 has 14 amino acids.